The sequence of this TCR beta chain was determined in a study of OX40 agonist ivuxolimab in advanced cancers. Data came from immunoSEQ multiplex PCR; TCRdb stores just in-frame clones and leaves some out. The data contain around 50,000 clones, roughly 90% of them singletons. This clone was observed once. Blood specimens came from baseline, cycle 4 day 1, and cycle 7 day 1. This TCR was recovered from an adult with an advanced solid tumor such as melanoma, head and neck, liver or kidney cancer. The sequencing used CD4+ or CD8+ T cells sorted from blood, collected in a trial of the OX40 agonist ivuxolimab.

The CDR3 here is CASIPKTGGTDTQYF. The DNA for the CDR3 is TGTGCCAGCATCCCAAAGACAGGGGGCACAGATACGCAGTATTTT. V usage is TRBV6-1 and J usage is TRBJ2-3; 8 nucleotides agree with TRBD1. The CDR3 covers 15 residues. Germline V CDR1 and CDR2: MNHNS, SASEGT. V shed 7 bases, J shed 1 base, and the junction held 7 bases outside the gene matches.